The sequence of this T cell receptor beta chain was determined in a study of cytomegalovirus exposure and HLA in healthy donors. The PCR made use of 60 Vbeta and 13 Jbeta primers. Produced via immunoSEQ multiplex PCR; TCRdb's table is partial and in-frame only. The sample has 150,000 to 200,000 clones, less than 90% seen once. The sample comprised PBMCs. The source is a woman in her fifties or sixties in good health and CMV-seropositive.

CDR3 DNA sequence: TGCAGCGCCGGAGGGCAGGGTAACTACGAGCAGTACTTC. This translates into CSAGGQGNYEQYF. The gene calls are TRBV29-1 and TRBJ2-7, with D possibly TRBD2 on 6 matching bases. The CDR3 has 13 amino acids. V was shortened by 7 bases and J by 3 bases, with 16 bases between the two germline ends. Per the germline V gene, CDR1 is SQVTM and CDR2 is ANQGSEA.